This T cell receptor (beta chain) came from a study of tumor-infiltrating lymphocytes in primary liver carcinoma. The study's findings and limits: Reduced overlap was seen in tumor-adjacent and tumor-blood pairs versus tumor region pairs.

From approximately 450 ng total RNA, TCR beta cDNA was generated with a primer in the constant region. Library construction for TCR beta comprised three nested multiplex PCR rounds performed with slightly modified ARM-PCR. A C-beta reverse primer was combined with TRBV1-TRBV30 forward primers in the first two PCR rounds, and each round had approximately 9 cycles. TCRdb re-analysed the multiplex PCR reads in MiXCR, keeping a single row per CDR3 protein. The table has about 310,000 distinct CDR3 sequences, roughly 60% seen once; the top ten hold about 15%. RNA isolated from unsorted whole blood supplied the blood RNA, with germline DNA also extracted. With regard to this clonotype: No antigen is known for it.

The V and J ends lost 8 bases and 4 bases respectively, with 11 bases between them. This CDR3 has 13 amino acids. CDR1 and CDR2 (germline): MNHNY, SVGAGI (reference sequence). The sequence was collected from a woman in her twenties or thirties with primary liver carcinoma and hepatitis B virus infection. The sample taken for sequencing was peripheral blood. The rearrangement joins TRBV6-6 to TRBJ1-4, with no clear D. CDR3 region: CASGETNNEKLFF. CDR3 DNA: TGTGCCAGCGGAGAGACGAATAATGAAAAACTGTTTTTT.